This T cell receptor beta chain was captured by sequencing in a study of blood T cell repertoires in COVID-19. Study as a whole: COVID-19 samples from acute and convalescent phases originated in the United States, Italy and Spain. From T cells, B-cell-depleted T cells, or PBMCs came the material, which was cDNA or gDNA.

This clone has only a few counts. The table came from immunoSEQ multiplex PCR; TCRdb's copy has only in-frame clones and leaves some out. The sample carries about 430,000 clones, 85% to 90% recorded once. Everyone who took part was about 18 to 89 years old, and they came from about two dozen US areas. Donors were grouped by their self-reported clinical history. J gave up 7 bases and V 5 bases, and 7 bases lay outside the gene matches. CDR3 length equals 14 residues. Germline V gene sequence: CDR1 MDHEN, CDR2 SYDVKM. Sequenced input: PBMCs or T cells enriched from blood (not recorded which). The V call is TRBV28, the J call TRBJ1-4, with TRBD1 matching 7 bases. This TCR derives from a young man who had recovered from COVID-19. CDR3 protein: CASSPTGVIEKLFF. The CDR3 coding sequence is TGTGCCAGCAGTCCCACAGGGGTGATTGAAAAACTGTTTTTT. Full variable domain (outside the CDR3, taken from reference TRBV28 and TRBJ1-4): DVKVTQSSRYLVKRTGEKVFLECVQDMDHENMFWYRQDPGLGLRLIYFSYDVKMKEKGDIPEGYSVSREKKERFSLILESASTNQTSMYLCASSPTGVIEKLFFGSGTQLSVL.